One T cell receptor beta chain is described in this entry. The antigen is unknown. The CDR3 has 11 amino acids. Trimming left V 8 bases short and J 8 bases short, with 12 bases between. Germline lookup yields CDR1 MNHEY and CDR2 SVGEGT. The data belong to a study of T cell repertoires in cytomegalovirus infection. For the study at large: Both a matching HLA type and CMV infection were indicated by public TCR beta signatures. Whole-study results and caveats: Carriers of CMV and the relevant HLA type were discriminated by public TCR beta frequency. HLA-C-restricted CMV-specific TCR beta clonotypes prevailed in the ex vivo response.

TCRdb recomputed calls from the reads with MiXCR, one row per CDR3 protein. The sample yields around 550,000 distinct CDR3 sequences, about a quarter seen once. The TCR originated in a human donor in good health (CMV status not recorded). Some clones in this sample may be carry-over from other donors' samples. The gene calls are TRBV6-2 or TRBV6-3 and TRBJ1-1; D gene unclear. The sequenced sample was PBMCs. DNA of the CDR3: TGTGCCAGCGGCTACAGCGCCGAAGCTTTCTTT. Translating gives CASGYSAEAFF.